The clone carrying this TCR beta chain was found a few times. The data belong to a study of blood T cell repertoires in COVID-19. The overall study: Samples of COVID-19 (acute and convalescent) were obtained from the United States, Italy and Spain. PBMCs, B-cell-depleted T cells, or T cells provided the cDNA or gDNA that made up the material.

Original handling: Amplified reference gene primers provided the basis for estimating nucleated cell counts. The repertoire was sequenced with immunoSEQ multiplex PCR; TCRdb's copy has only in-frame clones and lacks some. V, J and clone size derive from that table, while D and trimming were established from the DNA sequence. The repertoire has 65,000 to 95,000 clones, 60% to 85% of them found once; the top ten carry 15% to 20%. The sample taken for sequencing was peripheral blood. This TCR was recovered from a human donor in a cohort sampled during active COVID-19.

CDR3 sequence reads: CASSQGDRNYEQYV. DNA for the CDR3: TGTGCCAGCAGTCAGGGGGACAGAAACTACGAGCAGTACGTC. The chain is built from TRBV28 and TRBJ2-7; TRBD1 agrees at 7 bases. V lost 5 bases to trimming and J lost 3 bases; unmatched junction nucleotides: 7. CDR1 MDHEN and CDR2 SYDVKM come from the germline V gene. The CDR3 consists of 14 residues.